Listed below are T cell receptor beta chains from one sample, sequenced in a study of cytomegalovirus exposure and HLA in healthy donors. The table came from immunoSEQ multiplex PCR; TCRdb's copy has only in-frame clones and leaves some out. The sample has some 160,000 clones, roughly 82% seen once. What was sequenced was PBMCs. All receptors come from a woman in her 30s in good health and CMV-seronegative. The CDR3 runs from the conserved cysteine through the conserved F or W. A D gene is named only where the DNA matches it firmly. Some rows mark clone size as missing; the rest say once, few, many or name a class of expanded clone.

V gene	clone size	J gene	D gene	CDR3 DNA	CDR3 protein
TRBV5-6	.	TRBJ2-6	.	TGTGCCAGCAGCCTCCGAGGTGGCCCGATGGGAGACGTCCTGACTTTC	CASSLRGGPMGDVLTF
TRBV15	.	TRBJ1-5	.	TGTGCCACCAGCAGAGATGGTAGGGGCAGGGCCACAAATCAGCCCCAGCATTTT	CATSRDGRGRATNQPQHF
TRBV2	.	TRBJ1-2	TRBD1	TGTGCCAGCAGGGAAACGACAGGGTGGGGCTACACCTTC	CASRETTGWGYTF
TRBV19	.	TRBJ2-3	.	TGTGCCAGTAGTATCCCAGACACAGATACGCAGTATTTT	CASSIPDTDTQYF
TRBV25-1	few	TRBJ2-2	.	TGTGCCAGCAGTGAAACGAGGGACATGTTTTTT	CASSETRDMFF
TRBV15	.	TRBJ2-7	.	TGTGCCACCAGCAGGACCGGGAGTTTTTACGAGCAGTACTTC	CATSRTGSFYEQYF
TRBV27	.	TRBJ2-6	.	TGTGCCAGCAAGTCCTGGGGCGGTGGGGCCAACGTCCTGACTTTC	CASKSWGGGANVLTF
TRBV29-1	.	TRBJ2-1	.	TGCAGCGTTGAGCGGACTGCCTCCTACAATGAGCAGTTCTTC	CSVERTASYNEQFF
TRBV2	.	TRBJ2-1	.	TGTGCCAGCAGAGAGACTGTCTACAATGAGCAGTTCTTC	CASRETVYNEQFF
TRBV19	.	TRBJ1-1	TRBD1	TGTGCCAGTAGGGCGAGGGGGCTTCCCCCCACTGAAGCTTTCTTT	CASRARGLPPTEAFF
TRBV7-9	.	TRBJ1-5	.	TGTGCCAGCAGCTTAGAGGCGGGAAATCAGCCCCAGCATTTT	CASSLEAGNQPQHF
TRBV7-2	.	TRBJ2-1	.	TGTGCCAGCAGCCCTTACCTTCGGGAGACCAATGAGCAGTTCTTC	CASSPYLRETNEQFF
TRBV6-1	.	TRBJ1-2	.	TGTGCCAGCAGTGAAGGTCGCAGGGAGGAGGGCTACACCTTC	CASSEGRREEGYTF
TRBV7-6	.	TRBJ2-3	TRBD2	TGTGCCAGCAGCTTAACGGCGGGAGTGGATACGCAGTATTTT	CASSLTAGVDTQYF
TRBV10-3	.	TRBJ1-2	TRBD1	TGTGCCATCAGCCTAGGCGAGCCCGGGACAGGGGTCGGCTACACCTTC	CAISLGEPGTGVGYTF
TRBV4-2	.	TRBJ2-5	.	TGTGCCAGCAGCCAAGAAACGGCACTTCCGGGGACCCAGTACTTC	CASSQETALPGTQYF
TRBV9	.	TRBJ2-7	TRBD2	TGTGCCAGCAGCGTAGGAGGTAGCGGGGATTACGTCGAGCAGTACTTC	CASSVGGSGDYVEQYF
TRBV5-1	once	TRBJ1-1	TRBD1	TGCGCCAGCAGCTTGGGGACAGGGGCCACTGAAGCTTTCTTT	CASSLGTGATEAFF
TRBV27	.	TRBJ2-7	TRBD2	TGTGCCAGCATCGCTAGCGGGAGGGCGAGCTCCTACGAGCAGTACTTC	CASIASGRASSYEQYF
TRBV5-1	.	TRBJ1-4	.	TGCGCCAGCAGTCCCCAAGTGGCGGGCGGGGAAAAACTGTTTTTT	CASSPQVAGGEKLFF
TRBV18	.	TRBJ2-7	.	TGTGCCAGCTCACCACGAGACAGGTTCCCCTACGAGCAGTACTTC	CASSPRDRFPYEQYF
TRBV4-2	.	TRBJ2-7	TRBD2	TGTGCCAGCAGCCAAGAGGGGCGGGGGTCCTACGAGCAGTACTTC	CASSQEGRGSYEQYF
TRBV27	.	TRBJ1-1	.	TGTGCCAGCAGCCTGGACAGAGTGAACACTGAAGCTTTCTTT	CASSLDRVNTEAFF
TRBV7-6	.	TRBJ1-2	.	TGTGCCAGCAGCTTGGGGGAGGGTGTGGGCGACTATGGCTACACCTTC	CASSLGEGVGDYGYTF
TRBV4-1	.	TRBJ1-1	.	TGCGCCAGCAGCCTCATCGGGGGGGCTTCGGCTTTCTTT	CASSLIGGASAFF
TRBV15	.	TRBJ1-5	.	TGTGCCACCAGCAGAGATTCAAATACAGGTAGTGGGGTTAGGCCCCAGCATTTT	CATSRDSNTGSGVRPQHF
TRBV10-3	.	TRBJ2-7	.	TGTGCCATCAGTGAGTCGAGTTCCCCAGGGCCATTTGTCGAGCAGTACTTC	CAISESSSPGPFVEQYF
TRBV28	few	TRBJ1-1	.	TGTGCCAGCAGTTTAAGAGGGAACACTGAAGCTTTCTTT	CASSLRGNTEAFF
TRBV6-6	once	TRBJ1-1	.	TGTGCCAGCAGTTACTCGACCGGCTACACAGGCTCATTT	CASSYSTGYTGSF
TRBV4-1	.	TRBJ1-3	.	TGCGCCAGCATGGCAGGGTCGGCGGGAAACACCATATATTTT	CASMAGSAGNTIYF
TRBV19	.	TRBJ2-5	.	TGTGCCAGTAGTATAGTTCCGTACCAAGAGACCCAGTACTTC	CASSIVPYQETQYF
TRBV11-2	once	TRBJ1-1	.	TGTGCCAGCAGCTTGGTACAGAGAAACACTGAAGCTTTCTTT	CASSLVQRNTEAFF
TRBV5-6	.	TRBJ2-3	.	TGTGCCAGCAGCTTGGACTATAGGGACATCAGCACAGATACGCAGTATTTT	CASSLDYRDISTDTQYF
TRBV7-9	few	TRBJ2-7	.	TGTGCCAGCAGCCACCCTGAGGCGGTTGGGAGTTACGAGCAGTACTTC	CASSHPEAVGSYEQYF
TRBV5-1	.	TRBJ2-1	TRBD1	TGCGCCAGCAGCCCGGGACAGGGCAACAATGAGCAGTTCTTC	CASSPGQGNNEQFF
TRBV7-2	once	TRBJ2-7	TRBD2	TGTGCCAGCAGCTTATACGCTAGCGGGGACTGGGAGCAGTACTTC	CASSLYASGDWEQYF
TRBV30	.	TRBJ2-2	TRBD1	TGTGCCTGGAGTAGGGGGCGGAACGGGGAGCTGTTTTTT	CAWSRGRNGELFF
TRBV9	.	TRBJ1-3	TRBD1	TGTGCCAGCAGCGTAGGGCCGACAGGGGCAAACACCATATATTTT	CASSVGPTGANTIYF
TRBV20-1	.	TRBJ1-1	.	TGCAGTGGTCGGGGGAACACTGAAGCTTTCTTT	CSGRGNTEAFF
TRBV4-1	.	TRBJ2-7	TRBD1	TGCGCCAGCAGACACTTGGGGACAGGGAGTTTCGAGCAGTACTTC	CASRHLGTGSFEQYF
TRBV9	.	TRBJ2-7	.	TGTGCCAGCAGCGTAGCGGGTCTCCTTGAAGAGCAGTACTTC	CASSVAGLLEEQYF
TRBV5-1	.	TRBJ2-3	TRBD2	TGCGCCAGCAGTTACGGACTAGTGGCAGATACGCAGTATTTT	CASSYGLVADTQYF
TRBV7-2	.	TRBJ2-1	.	TGTGCCAGCAGCCCCCTAAGTCCGGAGGGGATGATCTTC	CASSPLSPEGMIF
TRBV6-1	.	TRBJ1-6	.	TGTGCCAGCAGTCGGGAGAGGGATGATTCACCCCTCCACTTT	CASSRERDDSPLHF
TRBV5-1	.	TRBJ1-1	.	TGCGCCAGCAGCTTGGGTCTGGGGGCGTACACTGAAGCTTTCTTT	CASSLGLGAYTEAFF
TRBV14	.	TRBJ2-5	.	TGTGCCAGCAGCCCTGCTGGAGTCCTAGAGACCCAGTACTTC	CASSPAGVLETQYF
TRBV2	.	TRBJ2-7	TRBD1	TGTGCCAGCACGAAGGGGGCCCTCTCCTACGAGCAGTACTTC	CASTKGALSYEQYF
TRBV19	.	TRBJ1-1	.	TGTGCCAGTGCAAAACGGGACTTTTTATTGACTGAAGCTTTCTTT	CASAKRDFLLTEAFF
TRBV6-1	.	TRBJ1-1	.	TGTGCCAGCAGTATCAGGGCAGGGACTGAAGCTTTCTTT	CASSIRAGTEAFF
TRBV7-2	few	TRBJ2-7	TRBD2	TGTGCCAGCAGCCTTGGGACTAGCGGGAGTGGCTACGAGCAGTACTTC	CASSLGTSGSGYEQYF
TRBV29-1	.	TRBJ2-3	TRBD1	TGCAGCGTTGGACAGGGGAGCACAGATACGCAGTATTTT	CSVGQGSTDTQYF
TRBV7-8	once	TRBJ1-5	TRBD1	TGTGCCAGCAGCTTAGGTCGACAGGGGCCCAATCAGCCCCAGCATTTT	CASSLGRQGPNQPQHF